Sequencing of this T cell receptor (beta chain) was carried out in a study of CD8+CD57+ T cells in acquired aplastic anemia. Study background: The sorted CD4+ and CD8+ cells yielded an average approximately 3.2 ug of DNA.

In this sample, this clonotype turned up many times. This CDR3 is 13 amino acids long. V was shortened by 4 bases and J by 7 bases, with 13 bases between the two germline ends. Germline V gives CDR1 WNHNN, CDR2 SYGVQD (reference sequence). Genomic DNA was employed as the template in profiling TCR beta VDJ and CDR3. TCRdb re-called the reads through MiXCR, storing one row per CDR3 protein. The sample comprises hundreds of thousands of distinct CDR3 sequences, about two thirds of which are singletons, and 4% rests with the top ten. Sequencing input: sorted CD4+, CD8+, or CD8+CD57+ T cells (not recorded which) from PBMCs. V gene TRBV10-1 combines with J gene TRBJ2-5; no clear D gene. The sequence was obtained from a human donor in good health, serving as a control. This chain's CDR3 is CASSARKLGTQYF. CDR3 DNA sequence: TGCGCCAGCAGTGCACGGAAATTGGGGACCCAGTACTTC.